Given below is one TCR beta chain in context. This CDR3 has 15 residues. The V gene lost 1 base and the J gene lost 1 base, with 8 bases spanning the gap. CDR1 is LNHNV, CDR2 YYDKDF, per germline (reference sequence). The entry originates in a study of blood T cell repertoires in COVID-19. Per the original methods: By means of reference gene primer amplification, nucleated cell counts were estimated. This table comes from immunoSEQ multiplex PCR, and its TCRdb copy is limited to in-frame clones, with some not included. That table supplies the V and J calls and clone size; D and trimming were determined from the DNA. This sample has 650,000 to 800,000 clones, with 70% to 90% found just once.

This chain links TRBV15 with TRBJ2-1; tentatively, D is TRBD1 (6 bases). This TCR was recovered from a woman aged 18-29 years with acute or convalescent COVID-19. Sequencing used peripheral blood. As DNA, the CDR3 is TGTGCCACCAGCAGAGCCCAGGGGTCCTACAATGAGCAGTTCTTC. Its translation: CATSRAQGSYNEQFF.